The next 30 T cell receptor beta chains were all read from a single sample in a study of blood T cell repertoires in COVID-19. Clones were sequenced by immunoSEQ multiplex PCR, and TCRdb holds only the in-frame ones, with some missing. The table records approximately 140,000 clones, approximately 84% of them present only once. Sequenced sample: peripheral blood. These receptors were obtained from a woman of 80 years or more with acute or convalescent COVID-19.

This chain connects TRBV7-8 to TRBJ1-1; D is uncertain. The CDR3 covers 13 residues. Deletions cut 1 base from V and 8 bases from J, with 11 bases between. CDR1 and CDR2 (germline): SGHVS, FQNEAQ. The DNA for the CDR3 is TGTGCCAGCAGCTTAGGCAGATTTTCGGAAGCTTTCTTT. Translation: CASSLGRFSEAFF.

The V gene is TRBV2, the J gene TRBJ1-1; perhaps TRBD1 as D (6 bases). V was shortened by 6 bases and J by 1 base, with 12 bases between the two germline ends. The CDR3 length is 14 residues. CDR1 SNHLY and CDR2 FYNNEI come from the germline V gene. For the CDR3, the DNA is TGTGCCAGCAGGAAGCTGGGACAGAACACTGAAGCTTTCTTT. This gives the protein CASRKLGQNTEAFF.

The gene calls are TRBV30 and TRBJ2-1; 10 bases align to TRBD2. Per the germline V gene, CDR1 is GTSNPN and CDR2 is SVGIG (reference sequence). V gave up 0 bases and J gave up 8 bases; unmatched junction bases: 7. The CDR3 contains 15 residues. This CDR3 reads CAWSVLSGRGDEQFF. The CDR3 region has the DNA TGTGCCTGGAGTGTACTAAGCGGGAGGGGCGATGAGCAGTTCTTC.

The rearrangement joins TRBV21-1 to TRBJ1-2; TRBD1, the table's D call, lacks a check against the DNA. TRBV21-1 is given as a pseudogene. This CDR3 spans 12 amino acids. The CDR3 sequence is CASDRGSYGYTF. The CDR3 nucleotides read TGTGCCAGCGACAGGGGGTCCTATGGCTACACCTTC.

The CDR3 is CASSLGAQEETQYF. CDR3 sequence (DNA): TGTGCCAGCAGCTTGGGGGCCCAAGAGGAGACCCAGTACTTC. The chain couples TRBV5-6 to TRBJ2-5; D unresolved. The CDR3 is made up of 14 amino acids. Germline values: CDR1 SGHDT, CDR2 YYEEEE. Trimming took off 0 bases at V and 5 bases at J, with 11 bases between the two ends.

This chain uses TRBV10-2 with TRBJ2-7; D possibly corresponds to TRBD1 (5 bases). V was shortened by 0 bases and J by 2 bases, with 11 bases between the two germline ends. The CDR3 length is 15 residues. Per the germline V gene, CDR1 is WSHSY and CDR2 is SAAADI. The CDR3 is CASSESNRGTYEQYF. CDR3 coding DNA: TGCGCCAGCAGTGAGTCGAATAGGGGAACCTACGAGCAGTACTTC.

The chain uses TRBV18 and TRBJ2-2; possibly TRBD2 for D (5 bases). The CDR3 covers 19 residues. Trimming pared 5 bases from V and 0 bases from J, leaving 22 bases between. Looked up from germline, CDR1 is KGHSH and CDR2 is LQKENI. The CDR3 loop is CASSISRRTGLTNTGELFF. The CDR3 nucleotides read TGTGCCAGCTCAATTAGCAGGAGGACCGGATTAACGAACACCGGGGAGCTGTTTTTT.

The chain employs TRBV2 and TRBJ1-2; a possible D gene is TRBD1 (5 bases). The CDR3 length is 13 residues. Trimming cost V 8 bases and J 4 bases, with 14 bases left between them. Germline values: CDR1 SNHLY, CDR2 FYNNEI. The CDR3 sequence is CASRPDSFYGYTF. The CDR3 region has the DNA TGTGCCAGCCGCCCTGACAGCTTCTATGGCTACACCTTC. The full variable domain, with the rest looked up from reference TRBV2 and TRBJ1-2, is EPEVTQTPSHQVTQMGQEVILRCVPISNHLYFYWYRQILGQKVEFLVSFYNNEISEKSEIFDDQFSVERPDGSNFTLKIRSTKLEDSAMYFCASRPDSFYGYTFGSGTRLTVV.

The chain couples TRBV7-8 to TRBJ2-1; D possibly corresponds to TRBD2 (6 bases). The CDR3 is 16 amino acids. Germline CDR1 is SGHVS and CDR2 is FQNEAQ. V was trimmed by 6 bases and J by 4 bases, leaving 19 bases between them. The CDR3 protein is CASSRGADPRYNEQFF. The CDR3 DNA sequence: TGTGCCAGCAGTCGCGGGGCAGATCCTCGATACAATGAGCAGTTCTTC.

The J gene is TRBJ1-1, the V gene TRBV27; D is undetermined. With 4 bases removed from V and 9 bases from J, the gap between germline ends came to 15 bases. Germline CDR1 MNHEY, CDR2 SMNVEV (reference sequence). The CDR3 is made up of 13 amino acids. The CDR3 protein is CASSSREEPKAFF. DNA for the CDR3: TGTGCCAGCAGTTCCCGAGAAGAGCCTAAAGCTTTCTTT.

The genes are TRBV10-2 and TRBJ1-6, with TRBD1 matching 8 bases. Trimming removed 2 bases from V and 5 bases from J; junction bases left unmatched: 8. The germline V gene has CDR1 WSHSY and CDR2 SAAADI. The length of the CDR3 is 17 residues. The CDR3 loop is CASSERTGKADNSPLHF. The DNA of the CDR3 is TGCGCCAGCAGTGAGCGGACAGGGAAGGCGGATAATTCACCCCTCCACTTT.

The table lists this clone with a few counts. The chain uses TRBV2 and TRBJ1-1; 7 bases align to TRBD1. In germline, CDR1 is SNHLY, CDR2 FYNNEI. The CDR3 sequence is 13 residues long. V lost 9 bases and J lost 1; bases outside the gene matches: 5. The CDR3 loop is CARGAGGNTEAFF. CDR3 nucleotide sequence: TGTGCCAGAGGGGCAGGGGGGAACACTGAAGCTTTCTTT.

CDR3 amino acids: CASSLPGGTGGGYEQYF. The DNA of the CDR3 is TGTGCCAGCAGCTTGCCCGGGGGGACAGGGGGCGGATACGAGCAGTACTTC. The chain combines TRBV7-9 with TRBJ2-7; 12 positions match TRBD1. The germline V gene has CDR1 SEHNR and CDR2 FQNEAQ (reference sequence). The CDR3 spans 17 residues. V trimming: 3 bases; J trimming: 4 bases; junction bases outside the gene matches: 10.

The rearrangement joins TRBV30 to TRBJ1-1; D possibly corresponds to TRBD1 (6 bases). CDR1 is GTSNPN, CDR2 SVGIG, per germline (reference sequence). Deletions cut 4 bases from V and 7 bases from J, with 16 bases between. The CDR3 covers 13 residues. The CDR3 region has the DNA TGTGCCTGGAACGTCAGGGGTTCAGATGAAGCTTTCTTT. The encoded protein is CAWNVRGSDEAFF.

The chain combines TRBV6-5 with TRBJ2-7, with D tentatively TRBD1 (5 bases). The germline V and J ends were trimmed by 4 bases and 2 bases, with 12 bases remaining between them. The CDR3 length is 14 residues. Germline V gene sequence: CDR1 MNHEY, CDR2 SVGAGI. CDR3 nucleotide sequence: TGTGCCAGCAGTTTACAGGACACCCCCTACGAGCAGTACTTC. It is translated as CASSLQDTPYEQYF.

For the CDR3, the DNA is TGTGCCAGCAGCTTAGGAGCGGGGGGGCTCAACAATGAGCAGTTCTTC. Its protein is CASSLGAGGLNNEQFF. The chain is built from TRBV7-6 and TRBJ2-1; 10 positions agree with TRBD2. CDR1 and CDR2 from the germline V gene are SGHVS and FNYEAQ. The length of the CDR3 is 16 residues. Losses at the gene ends were 1 base for V and 5 bases for J; bases not matched to a gene: 5.

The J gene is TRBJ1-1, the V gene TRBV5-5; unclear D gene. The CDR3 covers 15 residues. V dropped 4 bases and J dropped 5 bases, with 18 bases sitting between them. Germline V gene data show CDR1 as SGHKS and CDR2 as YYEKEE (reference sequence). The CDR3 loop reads CASSPKSGSGTEAFF. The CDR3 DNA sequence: TGTGCCAGCAGCCCTAAGTCAGGCTCGGGGACTGAAGCTTTCTTT.

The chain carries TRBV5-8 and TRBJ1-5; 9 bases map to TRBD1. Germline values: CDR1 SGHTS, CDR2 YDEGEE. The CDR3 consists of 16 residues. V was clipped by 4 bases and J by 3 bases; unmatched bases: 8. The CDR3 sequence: CASSAGQGIFNQPQHF. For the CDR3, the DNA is TGTGCCAGCAGCGCGGGACAGGGAATTTTCAATCAGCCCCAGCATTTT.

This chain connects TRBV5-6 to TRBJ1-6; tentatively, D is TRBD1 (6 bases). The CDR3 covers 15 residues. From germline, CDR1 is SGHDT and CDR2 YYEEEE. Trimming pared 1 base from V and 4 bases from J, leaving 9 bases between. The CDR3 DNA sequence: TGTGCCAGCAGCTTGTGGGGGACATATAATTCACCCCTCCACTTT. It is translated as CASSLWGTYNSPLHF.

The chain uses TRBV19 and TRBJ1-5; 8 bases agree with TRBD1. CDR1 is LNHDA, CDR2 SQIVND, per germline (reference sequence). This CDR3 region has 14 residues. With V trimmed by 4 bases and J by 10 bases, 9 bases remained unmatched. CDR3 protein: CASSRGQVDGPQHF. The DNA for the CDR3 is TGTGCCAGTAGTAGGGGACAGGTCGATGGTCCCCAGCATTTT.

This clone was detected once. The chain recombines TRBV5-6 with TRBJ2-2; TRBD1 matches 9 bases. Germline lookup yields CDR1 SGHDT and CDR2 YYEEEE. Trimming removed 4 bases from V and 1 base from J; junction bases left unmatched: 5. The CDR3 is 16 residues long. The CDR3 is CASSLKGQGNTGELFF. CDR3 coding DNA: TGTGCCAGCAGCCTGAAGGGACAGGGGAACACCGGGGAGCTGTTTTTT.

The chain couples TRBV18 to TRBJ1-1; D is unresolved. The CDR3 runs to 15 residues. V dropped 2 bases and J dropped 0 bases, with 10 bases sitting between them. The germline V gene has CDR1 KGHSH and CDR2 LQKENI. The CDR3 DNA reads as TGTGCCAGCTCACCAAATTCGGTTATGAACACTGAAGCTTTCTTT. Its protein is CASSPNSVMNTEAFF.

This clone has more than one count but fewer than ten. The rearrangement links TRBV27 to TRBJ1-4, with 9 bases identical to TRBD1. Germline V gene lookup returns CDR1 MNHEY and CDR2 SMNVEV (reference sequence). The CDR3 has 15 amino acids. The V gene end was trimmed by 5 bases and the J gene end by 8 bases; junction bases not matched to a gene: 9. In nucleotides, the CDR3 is TGTGCCAGCAGTACGACCGACAGGGGGAGGGAAAAACTGTTTTTT. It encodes CASSTTDRGREKLFF.

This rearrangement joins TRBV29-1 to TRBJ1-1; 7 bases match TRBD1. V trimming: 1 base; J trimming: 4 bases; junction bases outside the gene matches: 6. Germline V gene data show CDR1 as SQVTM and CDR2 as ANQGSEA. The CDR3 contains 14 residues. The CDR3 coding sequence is TGCAGCGTTGAAGCTGCCTACAGGGGCACTGAAGCTTTCTTT. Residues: CSVEAAYRGTEAFF.

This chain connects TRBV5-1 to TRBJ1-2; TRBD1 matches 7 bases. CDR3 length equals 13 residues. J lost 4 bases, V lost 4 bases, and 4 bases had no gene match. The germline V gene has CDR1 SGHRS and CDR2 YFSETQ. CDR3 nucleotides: TGCGCCAGCAGCCGGACAGGCCCCTATGGCTACACCTTC. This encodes CASSRTGPYGYTF.

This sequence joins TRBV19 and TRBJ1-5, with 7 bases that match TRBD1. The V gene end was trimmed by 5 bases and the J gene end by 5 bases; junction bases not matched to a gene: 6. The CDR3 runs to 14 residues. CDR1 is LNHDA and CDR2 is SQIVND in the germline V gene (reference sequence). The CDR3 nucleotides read TGTGCCAGTAGTCTAAGACAGGGCCATCAGCCCCAGCATTTT. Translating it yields CASSLRQGHQPQHF.

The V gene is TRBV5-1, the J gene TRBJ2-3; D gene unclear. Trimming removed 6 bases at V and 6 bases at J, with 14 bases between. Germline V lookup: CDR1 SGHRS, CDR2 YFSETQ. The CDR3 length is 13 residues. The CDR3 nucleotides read TGCGCCAGCATGACTGACTTGGATGATACGCAGTATTTT. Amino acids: CASMTDLDDTQYF.

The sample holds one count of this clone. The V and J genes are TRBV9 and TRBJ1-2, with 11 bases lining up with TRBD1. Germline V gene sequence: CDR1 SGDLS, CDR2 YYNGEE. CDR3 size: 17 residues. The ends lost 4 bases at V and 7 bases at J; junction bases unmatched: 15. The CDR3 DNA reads TGTGCCAGCAGCCAAGGGTCCGGGACAGGGGGATCGTTTGGCTACACCTTC. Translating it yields CASSQGSGTGGSFGYTF.

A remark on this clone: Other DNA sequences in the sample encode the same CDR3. The CDR3 loop is CASSPGQGIYEQYF. The CDR3 coding sequence is TGTGCCAGCTCGCCGGGACAGGGTATCTACGAGCAGTACTTC. The chain couples TRBV18 to TRBJ2-7; 9 nucleotides agree with TRBD1. This CDR3 is built from 14 residues. V shed 6 bases and J 3 bases; nucleotides not matched to a gene: 6. In germline, CDR1 is KGHSH, CDR2 LQKENI.

CDR3 sequence: CASSLEEGNYGYTF. The CDR3 nucleotides read TGTGCCAGCAGCTTAGAGGAGGGTAACTATGGCTACACCTTC. The rearrangement links TRBV7-9 to TRBJ1-2, with unresolved D. The CDR3 loop spans 14 amino acids. V was clipped by 1 base and J by 1 base, with 7 bases between them. CDR1 is SEHNR, CDR2 FQNEAQ, per germline (reference sequence).